This TCR beta chain was recovered during a study of PD-1 blockade in classical Hodgkin lymphoma. Overall study results and limits: Complete responders started with a diversity level that resembled newly diagnosed patients at baseline.

Germline CDR1 SGHRS, CDR2 YFSETQ. The CDR3 has 14 residues. V shed 1 base, J shed 4 bases, and the junction held 3 bases outside the gene matches. Time point: cycle 4 day 1 (C4D1), after five to seven weeks of nivolumab. Following autologous stem cell transplantation, relapse occurred in every patient, and exposure to brentuximab vedotin varied. Concerning this clone itself: Its target is not known.

The protocol was immunoSEQ multiplex PCR, while the TCRdb copy is restricted to in-frame clones and leaves out a portion. The sample includes under 80,000 clones, 87% of them seen just once. The genes are TRBV5-1 and TRBJ1-2; 8 nucleotides align to TRBD1. The material sequenced was peripheral blood mononuclear cells (PBMCs), taken before the fourth cycle of nivolumab. The source is a human donor with classical Hodgkin lymphoma. The CDR3 region is CASSLYTGGYGYTF. As DNA, the CDR3 is TGCGCCAGCAGCTTGTATACAGGGGGCTATGGCTACACCTTC.